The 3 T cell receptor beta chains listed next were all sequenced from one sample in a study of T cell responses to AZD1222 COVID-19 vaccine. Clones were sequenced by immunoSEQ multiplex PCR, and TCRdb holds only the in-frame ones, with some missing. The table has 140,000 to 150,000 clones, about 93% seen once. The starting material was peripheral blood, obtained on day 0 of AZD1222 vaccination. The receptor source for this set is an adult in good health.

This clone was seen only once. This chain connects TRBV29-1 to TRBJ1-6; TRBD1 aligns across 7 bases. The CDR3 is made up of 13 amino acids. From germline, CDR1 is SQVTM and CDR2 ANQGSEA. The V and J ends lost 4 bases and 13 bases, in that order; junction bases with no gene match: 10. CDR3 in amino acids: CSVAVAGGVPLHF. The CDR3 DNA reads TGCAGCGTTGCAGTGGCAGGGGGAGTTCCCCTCCACTTT.

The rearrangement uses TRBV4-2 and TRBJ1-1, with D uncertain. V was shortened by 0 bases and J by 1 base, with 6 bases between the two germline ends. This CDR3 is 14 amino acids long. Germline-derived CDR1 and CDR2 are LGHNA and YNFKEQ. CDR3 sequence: CASSQEVGNTEAFF. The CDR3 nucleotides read TGTGCCAGCAGCCAAGAAGTCGGGAACACTGAAGCTTTCTTT.

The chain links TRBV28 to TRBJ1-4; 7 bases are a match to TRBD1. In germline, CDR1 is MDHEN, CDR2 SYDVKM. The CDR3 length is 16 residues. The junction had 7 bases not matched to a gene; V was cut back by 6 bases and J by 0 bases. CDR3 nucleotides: TGTGCCAGCAGCCAAGACGACAGGGCAACTAATGAAAAACTGTTTTTT. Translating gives CASSQDDRATNEKLFF.